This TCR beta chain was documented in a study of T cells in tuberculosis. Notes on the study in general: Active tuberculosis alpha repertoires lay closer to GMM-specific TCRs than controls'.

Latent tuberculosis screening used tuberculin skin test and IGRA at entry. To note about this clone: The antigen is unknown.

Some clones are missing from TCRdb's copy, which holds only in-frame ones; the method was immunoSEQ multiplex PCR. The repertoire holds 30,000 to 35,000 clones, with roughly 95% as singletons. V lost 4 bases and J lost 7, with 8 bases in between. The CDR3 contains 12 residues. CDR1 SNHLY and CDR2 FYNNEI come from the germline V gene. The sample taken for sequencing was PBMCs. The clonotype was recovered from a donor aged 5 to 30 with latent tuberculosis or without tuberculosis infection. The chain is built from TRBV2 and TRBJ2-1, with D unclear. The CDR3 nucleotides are TGTGCCAGCAGTGTATATCGGAATGAGCAGTTCTTC. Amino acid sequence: CASSVYRNEQFF.